The present TCR beta chain was sequenced within a study of cytomegalovirus exposure and HLA in healthy donors. Overall study: Early release data held about 85 million unique TCRs from HLA-typed donors.

Study findings and constraints: In a later analysis, common viral pathogens appeared linked to several of the most significant clusters. Available immune exposure information covered CMV serostatus only. In a later analysis, a missense DCLRE1C variant was linked to TCR beta V- and J-gene trimming.

The PCR ran on 60 Vbeta and 13 Jbeta primers. Clones were sequenced by immunoSEQ multiplex PCR, and TCRdb holds only the in-frame ones, with some missing. This sample has tens of thousands of clones, with under 9% found just once. V lost 3 bases to trimming and J lost 7 bases, with 18 bases between them. Germline-derived CDR1 and CDR2 are GTSNPN and SVGIG (reference sequence). The CDR3 runs to 14 residues. This clone was picked up a small number of times. Its antigen remains unidentified. V gene TRBV30 combines with J gene TRBJ1-2, with a weak D call TRBD1 (6 bases). The source material was PBMCs. The receptor was isolated from a man aged 50 to 60 in good health and CMV-seronegative. Written as DNA, the CDR3 is TGTGCCTGGAGGATGGAACAGGGCGTTGTTGGCTACACCTTC. Its translation is CAWRMEQGVVGYTF.